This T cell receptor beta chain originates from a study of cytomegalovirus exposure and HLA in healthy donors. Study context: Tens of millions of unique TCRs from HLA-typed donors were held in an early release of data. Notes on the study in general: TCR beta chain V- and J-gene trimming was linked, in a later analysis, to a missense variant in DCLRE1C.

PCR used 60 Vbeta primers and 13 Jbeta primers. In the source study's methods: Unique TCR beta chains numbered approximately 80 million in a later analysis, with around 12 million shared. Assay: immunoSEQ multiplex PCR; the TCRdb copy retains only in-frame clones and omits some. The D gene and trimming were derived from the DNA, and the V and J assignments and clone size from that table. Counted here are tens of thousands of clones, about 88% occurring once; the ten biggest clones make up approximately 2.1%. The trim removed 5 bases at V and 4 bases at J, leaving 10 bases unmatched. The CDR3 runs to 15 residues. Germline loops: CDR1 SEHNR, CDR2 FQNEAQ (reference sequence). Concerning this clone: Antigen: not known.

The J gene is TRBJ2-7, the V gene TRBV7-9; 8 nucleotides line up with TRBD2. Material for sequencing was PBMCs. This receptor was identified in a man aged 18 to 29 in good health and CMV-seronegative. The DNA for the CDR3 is TGTGCCAGCAGCAGCGAGGTAGCGGGAACGTACGAGCAGTACTTC. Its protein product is CASSSEVAGTYEQYF.